The source of this T cell receptor beta chain is a study of blood T cell repertoires in COVID-19. For the study at large: The origin of the acute and convalescent COVID-19 samples was the United States, Italy and Spain. Sources were T cells, B-cell-depleted T cells, or PBMCs; the material itself was cDNA or gDNA.

Using immunoSEQ multiplex PCR, the repertoire was profiled, and TCRdb retains in-frame clones only, with some absent. The data show 90,000 to 150,000 clones, with 81% seen just once and about 10% held by the top ten. The germline CDR1 and CDR2 sequences are LGHNA and YSLEER. The CDR3 runs to 16 residues. Trimming left V 1 base short and J 0 bases short, with 12 bases between. This rearrangement joins TRBV4-3 to TRBJ1-2; D ambiguous. The TCR originated in a human donor in a cohort sampled during active COVID-19. Sequencing was performed on peripheral blood. CDR3 coding DNA: TGCGCCAGCAGCCAAGCCGGGGAGGGATCTAACTATGGCTACACCTTC. The encoded protein is CASSQAGEGSNYGYTF.